This T cell receptor beta chain was sequenced for a study of blood T cell repertoires in COVID-19. Study as a whole: Nucleic acid was either cDNA or gDNA, and it came from T cells, B-cell-depleted T cells, or PBMCs.

Libraries were prepared by immunoSEQ multiplex PCR; TCRdb keeps only in-frame clonotypes and omits some of them. This table has about 170,000 clones, around 82% appearing once. This clone was observed a single time. V lost 3 bases, J lost 9 bases, and 3 bases stayed unmatched. Germline assignment: CDR1 MDHEN and CDR2 SYDVKM. This CDR3 is built from 14 residues. The specimen was peripheral blood. The sequence derives from a man between 65 and 85 years old with active or convalescent COVID-19. The genes are TRBV28 and TRBJ1-6; TRBD1 matches at 9 bases. CDR3 region: CASSFRTGVSPLHF. CDR3 DNA: TGTGCCAGCAGTTTTCGGACAGGGGTTTCACCCCTCCACTTT.